This is a list of T cell receptor beta chains from one sample in a study of early T cells in non-severe SARS-CoV-2 infection. TCRdb passed the 5' RACE reads through MiXCR, listing each CDR3 protein once. Among about 100,000 distinct CDR3 sequences listed, under 15% were seen once. Sequencing was done on a sample of whole blood. All receptors derive from an adult who was a healthcare worker with PCR-confirmed SARS-CoV-2 infection or an uninfected control (not recorded which). CDR3s include the opening cysteine and the closing phenylalanine or tryptophan. A D gene is named only where the DNA matches it firmly. Some rows mark clone size as missing; the rest say once, few, many or name a class of expanded clone.

>TRBJ2-3|.|few|TRBV28|17
CASLRVGKKKRTDTQYF
TGTGCCAGCCTCAGGGTGGGGAAGAAAAAGAGAACAGATACGCAGTATTTT
>TRBJ1-2|.|.|TRBV19|10
CASSSWGYTF
TGTGCCAGTAGTAGCTGGGGCTACACCTTC
>TRBJ2-5|TRBD1|few|TRBV3-1|15
CASSLYGQGRETQYF
TGTGCCAGCAGCCTTTACGGACAGGGCCGAGAGACCCAGTACTTC
>TRBJ2-3|TRBD2|.|TRBV6-5|16
CASKRLAGSSTDTQYF
TGTGCCAGCAAAAGACTAGCGGGGTCAAGCACAGATACGCAGTATTTT
>TRBJ1-1|TRBD1|many|TRBV11-1|15
CASSRQDRLNTEAFF
TGTGCCAGCAGCCGCCAGGACAGGTTGAACACTGAAGCTTTCTTT
>TRBJ2-7|.|.|TRBV29-1|12
CSVDRTPGEQYF
TGCAGCGTCGACAGGACCCCTGGGGAGCAGTACTTC
>TRBJ2-2|.|few|TRBV11-2|17
CASSSISGRGRTGELFF
TGTGCCAGCAGTTCCATTTCGGGTCGTGGGAGAACCGGGGAGCTGTTTTTT
>TRBJ2-7|TRBD1|few|TRBV28|15
CASSLGLGQGDEQYF
TGTGCCAGCAGTTTAGGCCTTGGACAGGGTGACGAGCAGTACTTC
>TRBJ2-7|.|once|TRBV20-1|14
CSAMRRGRNYEQYF
TGCAGTGCTATGAGGCGGGGGCGAAACTACGAGCAGTACTTC
>TRBJ2-1|TRBD2|many|TRBV7-9|15
CASSLSGVGYNEQFF
TGTGCCAGCAGCCTTAGCGGGGTTGGCTACAATGAGCAGTTCTTC
>TRBJ2-3|.|few|TRBV4-1|15
CASSQDSSHTDTQYF
TGCGCCAGCAGCCAAGATTCCAGTCACACAGATACGCAGTATTTT
>TRBJ2-3|TRBD1|few|TRBV9|14
CASSVRDRADTQYF
TGTGCCAGCAGCGTACGGGACAGGGCAGATACGCAGTATTTT
>TRBJ2-3|.|many|TRBV13|18
CASSLDLLEGLSTDTQYF
TGTGCCAGCAGCCTGGACTTATTAGAGGGACTCAGCACAGATACGCAGTATTTT
>TRBJ2-3|TRBD2|many|TRBV2|18
CASSDDLAGGPGSDTQYF
TGTGCCAGCAGTGACGACCTAGCGGGGGGGCCTGGTTCAGATACGCAGTATTTT
>TRBJ1-2|.|few|TRBV6-6|14
CASSYAVGRYGYTF
TGTGCCAGCAGTTACGCGGTTGGTCGCTATGGCTACACCTTC
>TRBJ2-5|.|.|TRBV11-2|17
CASSLRRADRGQETQYF
TGTGCCAGCAGCTTAAGGCGCGCGGACAGAGGGCAAGAGACCCAGTACTTC
>TRBJ2-3|.|.|TRBV27|17
CASSFHGVGKFTDTQYF
TGTGCCAGCAGTTTTCATGGGGTAGGGAAGTTCACAGATACGCAGTATTTT
>TRBJ2-1|TRBD1|.|TRBV5-1|14
CASSLEGQGSEQFF
TGCGCCAGCAGCTTGGAAGGACAGGGGAGTGAGCAGTTCTTC
>TRBJ2-7|.|few|TRBV20-1|15
CSARDPGGSAYEQYF
TGCAGTGCTAGAGATCCCGGCGGGTCTGCCTACGAGCAGTACTTC
>TRBJ2-7|TRBD1|many|TRBV18|14
CASSHGQDSYEQYF
TGTGCCAGCTCCCACGGACAGGACTCCTACGAGCAGTACTTC
>TRBJ2-3|TRBD2|many|TRBV7-6|15
CASRPRRGGTDTQYF
TGTGCCAGCAGACCCCGGCGCGGGGGTACAGATACGCAGTATTTT
>TRBJ2-2|.|few|TRBV19|12
CASSVNTGELFF
TGTGCCAGTAGTGTTAACACCGGGGAGCTGTTTTTT
>TRBJ2-2|.|many|TRBV4-3|14
CASSPGGVTGELFF
TGCGCCAGCAGCCCCGGAGGGGTAACCGGGGAGCTGTTTTTT
>TRBJ2-5|.|.|TRBV29-1|10
CSVDKETQYF
TGCAGCGTAGATAAAGAGACCCAGTACTTC
>TRBJ1-5|.|few|TRBV3-1|15
CASSPSGQFNPPQHF
TGTGCCAGCAGCCCCTCCGGGCAGTTCAATCCGCCCCAGCATTTT
>TRBJ2-1|.|few|TRBV6-1|18
CASSEAGGPGGFYNEQFF
TGTGCCAGCAGTGAAGCAGGTGGACCTGGGGGGTTTTACAATGAGCAGTTCTTC
>TRBJ1-2|.|many|TRBV28|15
CASSYQTGPNYGYTF
TGTGCCAGCAGTTACCAGACAGGTCCCAACTATGGCTACACCTTC
>TRBJ2-1|TRBD1|few|TRBV14|14
CASSQAGTVNEQFF
TGTGCCAGCAGCCAAGCCGGGACAGTCAATGAGCAGTTCTTC
>TRBJ2-2|.|many|TRBV6-1|16
CASSWGIYPNTGELFF
TGTGCCAGCAGTTGGGGGATTTACCCCAACACCGGGGAGCTGTTTTTT
>TRBJ2-7|.|.|TRBV27|14
CASRTEDGSYEQYF
TGTGCCAGCAGGACAGAGGACGGATCCTACGAGCAGTACTTC
>TRBJ1-2|.|many|TRBV6-6|12
CASSDSNYGYTF
TGTGCCAGCAGTGACTCTAACTATGGCTACACCTTC
>TRBJ1-3|.|few|TRBV6-5|16
CASSTDSSLSGNTIYF
TGTGCCAGCAGCACAGACAGCTCGCTTTCTGGAAACACCATATATTTT
>TRBJ2-4|.|many|TRBV11-3|15
CASSLDGRAKNIQYF
TGTGCCAGCAGCTTAGATGGGAGGGCCAAAAACATTCAGTACTTC
>TRBJ2-1|.|many|TRBV7-9|14
CASFSPDHSVEQFF
TGTGCCAGTTTCTCCCCGGACCACTCGGTTGAGCAGTTCTTC
>TRBJ1-1|.|many|TRBV25-1|12
CASSEYKGEAFF
TGTGCCAGCAGTGAATATAAGGGTGAAGCTTTCTTT
>TRBJ1-1|.|many|TRBV7-2|14
CASSLRQGVAEAFF
TGTGCCAGCAGCTTAAGGCAGGGCGTCGCTGAAGCTTTCTTT
>TRBJ2-7|.|many|TRBV7-9|12
CASDIGGDEQYF
TGTGCCAGCGATATAGGGGGGGACGAGCAGTACTTC
>TRBJ2-5|.|many|TRBV11-3|15
CASSLGDGEQETQYF
TGTGCCAGCAGCTTAGGAGATGGGGAACAAGAGACCCAGTACTTC
>TRBJ2-7|.|.|TRBV6-1|12
CASSERTYEQYF
TGTGCCAGCAGTGAGCGGACCTACGAGCAGTACTTC